The text below deals with one T cell receptor beta chain. The entry originates in a study of blood T cell repertoires in COVID-19. Study in general: Acute and convalescent COVID-19 specimens originated in the United States, Italy and Spain.

Produced via immunoSEQ multiplex PCR; TCRdb's table is partial and in-frame only. The table lists over 200,000 clones, 82% of them singletons. Germline CDR1 is LGHDT and CDR2 is YNNKEL (reference sequence). CDR3 length equals 14 residues. The V end was cut by 1 base, the J end by 10 bases, with 14 bases between. The chain is built from TRBV3-1 (or the pseudogene TRBV3-2) and TRBJ2-1; tentatively, D is TRBD2 (5 bases). Sequencing was carried out using peripheral blood. The source of this sequence is a woman in her thirties or forties with acute or convalescent COVID-19. CDR3 residues: CASSQVRGFGEQFF. The CDR3 bases are TGTGCCAGCAGCCAAGTAAGAGGGTTTGGGGAGCAGTTCTTC.